This TCR beta chain originates from a study of blood T cells in healthy people across ages. A second PCR of 7 to 11 cycles used a sample-barcoded 5' primer and a J-beta primer mix. A template-switch adaptor that had 12 random nucleotides put a tag on each cDNA molecule. One entry per CDR3 protein, called by TCRdb with MiXCR from the 5' RACE reads. The sample records 1.5 million to 2 million distinct CDR3 sequences, roughly 43% being singletons. This clonotype was counted a few times. The source is a human donor in good health. Sequencing used blood.

The CDR3: CASSFSGQGNEKLFF. Written as DNA, the CDR3 is TGTGCCAGCAGCTTTTCGGGACAGGGTAATGAAAAACTGTTTTTT. J is TRBJ1-4 and V is TRBV7-2; 9 positions agree with TRBD1. The CDR3 consists of 15 residues. After removal of 3 bases from V and 4 bases from J, the junction contained 3 bases not matched to a gene. The germline V gene encodes CDR1 SGHTA and CDR2 FQGNSA. Combining the CDR3 with reference TRBV7-2 and TRBJ1-4 gives the whole variable domain GAGVSQSPSNKVTEKGKDVELRCDPISGHTALYWYRQSLGQGLEFLIYFQGNSAPDKSGLPSDRFSAERTGGSVSTLTIQRTQQEDSAVYLCASSFSGQGNEKLFFGSGTQLSVL.